The present T cell receptor beta chain was sequenced within a study of T cells in Graves' hyperthyroidism and ophthalmopathy. Amplification targeted TCR beta CDR3 regions from RNA transcripts. The primer set for the first-round RT-PCR of the TCR CDR3 was HTBI. One entry per CDR3 protein, called by TCRdb with MiXCR from the multiplex PCR reads. This table holds around 540,000 distinct CDR3 sequences, around 42% found once. V gave up 8 bases and J gave up 4 bases; unmatched junction bases: 5. In germline, CDR1 is SEHNR, CDR2 FQNEAQ (reference sequence). There are 12 residues in the CDR3. Source material: peripheral blood or thyroid tissue (not recorded which). This chain joins TRBV7-9 and TRBJ2-7; 7 bases align to TRBD1. The source is a woman aged 18-30 years with Graves' hyperthyroidism. This CDR3 is CASLQQGYEQYF. In DNA, the CDR3 is TGTGCCAGCCTACAACAGGGGTACGAGCAGTACTTC.